This TCR beta chain came from a study of Tregs in tolerant kidney transplant recipients. Study-wide findings and caveats: In tolerant patients, donor-specific Tregs outgrew total Tregs, suggesting antigen-driven expansion.

Comments on this clone: Its antigen is currently unknown.

Repertoires were generated with immunoSEQ multiplex PCR, while TCRdb's copy carries only in-frame clones and drops some. The data contain approximately 93,000 clones, 80% to 95% of them singletons. The receptor was derived from a human donor who received a combined kidney and bone marrow transplant. The sequenced sample was CD4+ T cells from blood, obtained before the transplant.

The CDR3 DNA reads TGTGCCAGCAGCTCACGACAGGGGACAGATACGCAGTATTTT. It codes for CASSSRQGTDTQYF. The chain is built from TRBV7-2 and TRBJ2-3; the match to TRBD1 covers 8 bases. The CDR3 contains 14 residues. The junction had 3 bases not matched to a gene; V was cut back by 4 bases and J by 3 bases. Germline V gene data show CDR1 as SGHTA and CDR2 as FQGNSA.